This TCR beta chain originates from a study of T cells in localized non-small cell lung cancer. Of note for this clone: Its antigen remains unknown.

Clones were sequenced by immunoSEQ multiplex PCR, and TCRdb holds only the in-frame ones, with some missing. The sample yields tens of thousands of clones, over 75% seen once. The CDR3 has 12 amino acids. From germline, CDR1 is SGHAT and CDR2 FQNNGV. V was trimmed by 5 bases and J by 8 bases, leaving 12 bases between them. Study-level results: Uninvolved adjacent lung had higher T cell clonality than tumor and all other tissues. Heterogeneity cannot be ruled out, as sequencing used one tumor region only. Blood T cell density predicted longer survival; adjacent-lung clonality, shorter.

V and J are TRBV11-2 and TRBJ1-1; D gene unclear. This receptor was identified in a female donor at least 60 years old with stage I lung adenocarcinoma. The starting material was peripheral blood, obtained before any cancer treatment. The CDR3 spells CASSQGGVEAFF. CDR3 in DNA: TGTGCCAGCAGCCAAGGCGGGGTAGAAGCTTTCTTT.